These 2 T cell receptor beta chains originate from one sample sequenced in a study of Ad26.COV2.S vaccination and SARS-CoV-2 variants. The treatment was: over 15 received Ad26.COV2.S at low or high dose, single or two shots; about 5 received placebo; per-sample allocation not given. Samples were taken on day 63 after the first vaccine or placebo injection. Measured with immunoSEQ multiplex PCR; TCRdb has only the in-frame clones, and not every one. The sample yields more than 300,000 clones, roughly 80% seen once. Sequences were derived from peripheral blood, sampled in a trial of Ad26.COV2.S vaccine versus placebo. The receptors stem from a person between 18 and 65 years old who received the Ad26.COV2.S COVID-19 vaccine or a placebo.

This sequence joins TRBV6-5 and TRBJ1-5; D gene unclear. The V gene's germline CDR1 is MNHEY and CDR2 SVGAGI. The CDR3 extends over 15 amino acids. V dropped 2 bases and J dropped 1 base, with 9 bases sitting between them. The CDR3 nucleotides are TGTGCCAGCAGTTACGGGAGAGGGAGCAATCAGCCCCAGCATTTT. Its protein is CASSYGRGSNQPQHF.

CDR3 DNA sequence: TGTGCCTTGCACGGACAGGCTGAAGCTTTCTTT. It is translated as CALHGQAEAFF. The genes are TRBV30 and TRBJ1-1; 7 nucleotides align to TRBD1. The V gene end was trimmed by 7 bases and the J gene end by 6 bases; junction bases not matched to a gene: 5. The CDR3 sequence is 11 residues long. CDR1 is GTSNPN, CDR2 SVGIG, per germline (reference sequence).